This section outlines one T cell receptor (beta chain) sequence together with its context. Its antigen is still unknown. There are 13 residues in the CDR3. Germline V gene sequence: CDR1 SGHRS, CDR2 YFSETQ. J was trimmed by 8 bases and V by 5 bases; bases with no gene match: 6. The TCR beta CDR3 regions underwent amplification using RNA transcripts as the source. Primed by the HTBI set, a first-round RT-PCR was run on the TCR CDR3. TCRdb ran MiXCR on the multiplex PCR reads and lists one entry per CDR3 protein. The table includes 500,000 or so distinct CDR3 sequences, 17% detected once. The sample belongs to a study of T cells in Graves' hyperthyroidism and ophthalmopathy. Regarding the study as a whole: Most thyroid-expanded clonotypes above 0.001 were also found in blood.

The V call is TRBV5-1, the J call TRBJ2-1; 8 bases agree with TRBD1. The sequencing input was blood. This TCR was sampled from a young woman with Graves' ophthalmopathy. CDR3 coding DNA: TGCGCCAGCAGGCAAACAGGGGGAGATGAGCAGTTCTTC. Its translation: CASRQTGGDEQFF.